These 3 T cell receptor beta chains were all obtained from the same sample, sequenced in a study of early T cells in non-severe SARS-CoV-2 infection (dated by TCRdb to about 2021). To prepare the library, 5' RACE was applied. TCRdb shows the sequencer as NextSeq 500. In-frame beta chains were kept once TCRdb had trimmed the public reads at Q25 with fastp and called clones with MiXCR. CDR3 protein duplicates are merged, each entry listing the most common genes and DNA. Within this sample are about 17,000 distinct CDR3 sequences, with roughly 5.1% of them counted one time only. Jointly, the top ten make up about 6.3% of the sample. The sequenced sample was whole blood. All receptors derive from an adult who was a healthcare worker with PCR-confirmed SARS-CoV-2 infection or an uninfected control (not recorded which).

This clonotype counts as medium-sized. The chain uses TRBV5-1 and TRBJ2-6; the D call may be TRBD1 or TRBD2 (5 bases each). The length of the CDR3 is 19 residues. Germline V gives CDR1 SGHRS, CDR2 YFSETQ. Trimming removed 7 bases at V and 1 base at J, with 24 bases between. For the CDR3, the DNA is TGCGCCAGCGGCCCCGCCGGGGCCGGGGATTCGTCTGGGGCCAACGTCCTGACTTTC. Protein sequence: CASGPAGAGDSSGANVLTF.

This clonotype was observed many times. The chain recombines TRBV30 with TRBJ2-1, with D unresolved. Germline values: CDR1 GTSNPN, CDR2 SVGIG (reference sequence). The CDR3 runs to 13 residues. V gave up 3 bases and J gave up 4 bases, with 10 bases separating them. The chain's CDR3 is CAWSATLYNEQFF. In nucleotides, the CDR3 is TGTGCCTGGAGCGCCACTCTTTACAATGAGCAGTTCTTC.

In its sample, this clonotype was seen a few times. The gene calls are TRBV7-9 and TRBJ1-1; D gene ambiguous. V was shortened by 2 bases and J by 1 base, with 8 bases between the two germline ends. CDR1 is SEHNR, CDR2 FQNEAQ, per germline (reference sequence). The CDR3 loop spans 14 amino acids. CDR3 region: CASSLRETNTEAFF. CDR3 in DNA: TGTGCCAGCAGCTTACGGGAGACGAACACTGAAGCTTTCTTT.